The 5 T cell receptor beta chains below were found in one sample sequenced in a study of blood T cell repertoires in COVID-19 (dated by TCRdb to 2019 to 2021). Receptor libraries were prepared by the immunoSEQ multiplex PCR assay. TCRdb carries this immuneACCESS record with in-frame sequences only. Its versions omit some clonotypes, under half of them owing to an unresolved V gene in the studies checked, with the rest unexplained. The sample data list roughly 92,000 clones, and around 86% of these were observed just once. The top ten constitute approximately 5% of the sample. Material: peripheral blood. These TCRs come from a woman of 80 years or more with acute or convalescent COVID-19.

The V and J genes are TRBV5-6 and TRBJ2-7; 8 positions agree with TRBD1. J lost 0 bases, V lost 4 bases, and 9 bases had no gene match. Per the germline V gene, CDR1 is SGHDT and CDR2 is YYEEEE. The CDR3 is 16 amino acids. The CDR3 DNA is TGTGCCAGCAGCCCCGGGACAGGATCGAGCTCCTACGAGCAGTACTTC. This codes for CASSPGTGSSSYEQYF.

V is TRBV7-3 and J is TRBJ1-1; D is ambiguous. The CDR3 length is 13 residues. V lost 1 base and J 6 bases, leaving 9 bases between the germline ends. The V gene's germline CDR1 is SGHTA and CDR2 FQGTGA. The CDR3 nucleotides read TGTGCCAGCAGCTTAATGAGGGTCTCTGAAGCTTTCTTT. Translation: CASSLMRVSEAFF.

The chain recombines TRBV19 with TRBJ1-3, with TRBD1 as a possible D gene (5 bases). V was shortened by 3 bases and J by 2 bases, with 8 bases between the two germline ends. CDR3 length: 14 residues. From germline, CDR1 is LNHDA and CDR2 SQIVND (reference sequence). In DNA, the CDR3 is TGTGCCAGTAGTATTAGGACAACTGGAAACACCATATATTTT. Amino acid sequence: CASSIRTTGNTIYF.

J is TRBJ2-1 and V is TRBV6-5; 7 bases fit TRBD1. CDR1 MNHEY and CDR2 SVGAGI come from the germline V gene. With 4 bases clipped from V and 7 bases from J, the junction kept 10 bases outside the gene matches. This CDR3 region has 15 residues. The DNA for the CDR3 is TGTGCCAGCAGTTTAAGGGTACAGGGGTGGAATGAGCAGTTCTTC. This translates into CASSLRVQGWNEQFF.

The chain employs TRBV6-2 or TRBV6-3 and TRBJ1-1, with D tentatively TRBD1 (5 bases). The CDR3 consists of 14 residues. Trimming removed 6 bases at V and 2 bases at J, with 13 bases between. Germline CDR1 reads MNHEY; CDR2 reads SVGEGT. Here the CDR3 reads CASSLQDGNTEAFF. CDR3 DNA: TGTGCCAGCAGCCTACAGGACGGTAACACTGAAGCTTTCTTT.